Following are 15 T cell receptor beta chains from one sample sequenced in a study of T cell responses to AZD1222 COVID-19 vaccine. This table comes from immunoSEQ multiplex PCR, and its TCRdb copy is limited to in-frame clones, with some not included. The sample has about 140,000 clones, 80% to 95% seen once. Source: peripheral blood, taken 28 days after the second AZD1222 dose. The source is an adult who received the AZD1222 COVID-19 vaccine.

The V and J genes are TRBV5-8 and TRBJ2-1, with a weak D call TRBD2 (6 bases). From germline, CDR1 is SGHTS and CDR2 YDEGEE. Deletions cut 2 bases from V and 13 bases from J, with 10 bases between. The CDR3 extends over 11 amino acids. The CDR3 DNA reads as TGTGCCAGCAGCTTCGGCGGGATTCAGTTCTTC. Amino acid sequence: CASSFGGIQFF. Full variable domain (remainder filled in from reference TRBV5-8 and TRBJ2-1): EAGVTQSPTHLIKTRGQQATLRCSPISGHTSVYWYQQALGLGLQFLLWYDEGEERNRGNFPPRFSGRQFPNYSSELNVNALELEDSALYLCASSFGGIQFFGPGTRLTVL.

V is TRBV27 and J is TRBJ2-1; D may be TRBD1 or TRBD2 (5 bases each). The V gene lost 2 bases and the J gene lost 4 bases, with 12 bases spanning the gap. This CDR3 region has 15 residues. The V gene's germline CDR1 is MNHEY and CDR2 SMNVEV (reference sequence). The CDR3 DNA is TGTGCCAGCAGTTTAGAGAGGGGCCCTTACAATGAGCAGTTCTTC. Translating gives CASSLERGPYNEQFF.

The chain joins TRBV2 to TRBJ2-1; 10 bases agree with TRBD2. The CDR3 loop spans 14 amino acids. Losses at the gene ends were 7 bases for V and 8 bases for J; bases not matched to a gene: 8. Germline V gene sequence: CDR1 SNHLY, CDR2 FYNNEI. CDR3 nucleotide sequence: TGTGCCAGCAACCTAGCGGGAGTAATCGATGAGCAGTTCTTC. This gives the protein CASNLAGVIDEQFF.

The chain joins TRBV7-3 to TRBJ1-5; perhaps TRBD1 as D (5 bases). Germline-derived CDR1 and CDR2 are SGHTA and FQGTGA. The CDR3 has 13 amino acids. Deletions cut 5 bases from V and 3 bases from J, with 8 bases between. The CDR3 spells CASSQTVNQPQHF. CDR3 nucleotide sequence: TGTGCCAGCAGCCAGACAGTCAATCAGCCCCAGCATTTT.

V is TRBV11-2 and J is TRBJ1-2; the D is unclear. CDR1 and CDR2 (germline): SGHAT, FQNNGV. The V gene lost 0 bases and the J gene lost 3 bases, with 11 bases spanning the gap. CDR3 length equals 15 residues. In nucleotides, the CDR3 is TGTGCCAGCAGCTTAGAGCCCCGTAGGGACTATGGCTACACCTTC. This codes for CASSLEPRRDYGYTF. Together with reference TRBV11-2 and TRBJ1-2, the CDR3 gives the full variable domain: EAGVAQSPRYKIIEKRQSVAFWCNPISGHATLYWYQQILGQGPKLLIQFQNNGVVDDSQLPKDRFSAERLKGVDSTLKIQPAKLEDSAVYLCASSLEPRRDYGYTFGSGTRLTVV.

J is TRBJ1-6 and V is TRBV7-9; 8 nucleotides align to TRBD1. V shed 1 base and J 9 bases; nucleotides not matched to a gene: 2. The length of the CDR3 is 14 residues. In germline, CDR1 is SEHNR, CDR2 FQNEAQ (reference sequence). CDR3 in amino acids: CASSLGTGISPLHF. CDR3 DNA: TGTGCCAGCAGCTTAGGGACAGGGATTTCACCCCTCCACTTT. The full variable domain, in which reference TRBV7-9 and TRBJ1-6 provide the parts outside the CDR3, is DTGVSQNPRHKITKRGQNVTFRCDPISEHNRLYWYRQTLGQGPEFLTYFQNEAQLEKSRLLSDRFSAERPKGSFSTLEIQRTEQGDSAMYLCASSLGTGISPLHFGNGTRLTVT.

This clone has just one count. V is TRBV9 and J is TRBJ2-1; maybe TRBD2 (5 bases). The CDR3 is made up of 14 amino acids. V was clipped by 0 bases and J by 10 bases, with 14 bases between them. Germline V gene lookup returns CDR1 SGDLS and CDR2 YYNGEE. The CDR3 DNA is TGTGCCAGCAGCGTAGGTGGGCTAGCTAACGAGCAGTTCTTC. It specifies CASSVGGLANEQFF.

The V gene is TRBV28, the J gene TRBJ2-7, with D maybe TRBD1 (5 bases). V dropped 6 bases and J dropped 3 bases, with 15 bases sitting between them. Germline CDR1 reads MDHEN; CDR2 reads SYDVKM. The CDR3 has 14 amino acids. The chain's CDR3 is CASRGVRVIYEQYF. CDR3 DNA sequence: TGTGCCAGCAGAGGGGTCCGGGTTATCTACGAGCAGTACTTC. Together with reference TRBV28 and TRBJ2-7, the CDR3 gives the full variable domain: DVKVTQSSRYLVKRTGEKVFLECVQDMDHENMFWYRQDPGLGLRLIYFSYDVKMKEKGDIPEGYSVSREKKERFSLILESASTNQTSMYLCASRGVRVIYEQYFGPGTRLTVT.

The J gene is TRBJ1-5, the V gene TRBV5-6, with D possibly matching TRBD1 (5 bases). This CDR3 is 15 amino acids long. The ends were cut back, 1 base at V and 6 bases at J, with 14 bases in the middle. Germline V CDR1 and CDR2: SGHDT, YYEEEE. In DNA form, the CDR3 reads TGTGCCAGCAGCTTGAGGCAGGGAGGGAGTCAGCCCCAGCATTTT. This encodes CASSLRQGGSQPQHF.

The J gene is TRBJ1-1, the V gene TRBV19, with D unresolved. CDR1 is LNHDA and CDR2 is SQIVND in the germline V gene (reference sequence). V was clipped by 6 bases and J by 4 bases, with 15 bases between them. The CDR3 runs 14 residues. The CDR3 region has the DNA TGTGCCAGTAGCTTCGGACGGCGAAGCACTGAAGCTTTCTTT. Its protein product is CASSFGRRSTEAFF.

Only a few counts were recorded for this clone. Written as DNA, the CDR3 is TGCGCCAGCAGCCAAGATAACGGAAACACCATATATTTT. This codes for CASSQDNGNTIYF. The rearrangement links TRBV4-1 to TRBJ1-3; D call uncertain. V was cut by 0 bases and J by 4 bases, with 4 bases left in between. Germline values: CDR1 MGHRA, CDR2 YSYEKL. The CDR3 totals 13 residues.

The chain is built from TRBV6-5 and TRBJ1-5; D gene unclear. Germline V gives CDR1 MNHEY, CDR2 SVGAGI. The length of the CDR3 is 15 residues. The V end lost 4 bases, the J end lost 3 bases, and 13 bases lay between the germline ends. CDR3 protein: CASSLTWGSNQPQHF. CDR3 sequence (DNA): TGTGCCAGCAGTTTAACGTGGGGTTCCAATCAGCCCCAGCATTTT.

The CDR3 DNA reads TGCAGCGTTGAAGACAGCGGGGGCACCATATATTTT. As protein: CSVEDSGGTIYF. The chain recombines TRBV29-1 with TRBJ1-3, with a possible D match to TRBD1 (5 bases). CDR3 length equals 12 residues. V gave up 0 bases and J gave up 9 bases, with 9 bases separating them. Germline assignment: CDR1 SQVTM and CDR2 ANQGSEA. The full variable domain, with the rest looked up from reference TRBV29-1 and TRBJ1-3, is SAVISQKPSRDICQRGTSLTIQCQVDSQVTMMFWYRQQPGQSLTLIATANQGSEATYESGFVIDKFPISRPNLTFSTLTVSNMSPEDSSIYLCSVEDSGGTIYFGEGSWLTVV.

The rearrangement joins TRBV27 to TRBJ2-1; TRBD2 matches 11 bases. The CDR3 is 15 amino acids. V shed 6 bases and J 5 bases; nucleotides not matched to a gene: 6. Germline assignment: CDR1 MNHEY and CDR2 SMNVEV (reference sequence). CDR3 coding DNA: TGTGCCAGCAGCCGATCGGGACTAGCGGACAATGAGCAGTTCTTC. Translated, it gives CASSRSGLADNEQFF.

The chain links TRBV20-1 to TRBJ1-4, with 7 bases lining up with TRBD1. The germline V gene encodes CDR1 DFQATT and CDR2 SNEGSKA (reference sequence). The CDR3 is 14 amino acids. With 3 bases clipped from V and 10 bases from J, the junction kept 11 bases outside the gene matches. CDR3 protein: CSASDSRGWGKLFF. CDR3 sequence (DNA): TGCAGTGCTAGTGATTCCAGGGGGTGGGGAAAACTGTTTTTT.